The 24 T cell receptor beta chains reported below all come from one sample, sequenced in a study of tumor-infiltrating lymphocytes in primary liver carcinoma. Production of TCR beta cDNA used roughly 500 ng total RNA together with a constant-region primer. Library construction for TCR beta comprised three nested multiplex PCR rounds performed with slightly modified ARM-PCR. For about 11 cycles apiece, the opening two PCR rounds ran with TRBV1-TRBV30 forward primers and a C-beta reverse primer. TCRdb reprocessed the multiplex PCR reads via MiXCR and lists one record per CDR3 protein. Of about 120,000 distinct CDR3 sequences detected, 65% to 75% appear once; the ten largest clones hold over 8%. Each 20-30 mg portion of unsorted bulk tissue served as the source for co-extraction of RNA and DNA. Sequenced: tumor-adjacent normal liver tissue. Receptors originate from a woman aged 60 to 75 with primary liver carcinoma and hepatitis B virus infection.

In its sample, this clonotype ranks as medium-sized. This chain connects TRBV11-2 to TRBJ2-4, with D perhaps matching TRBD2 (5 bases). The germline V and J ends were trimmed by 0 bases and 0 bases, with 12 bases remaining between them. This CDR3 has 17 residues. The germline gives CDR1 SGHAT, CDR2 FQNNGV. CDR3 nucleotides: TGTGCCAGCAGCTTAGATCTAGGGAGCTCAGCCAAAAACATTCAGTACTTC. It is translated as CASSLDLGSSAKNIQYF. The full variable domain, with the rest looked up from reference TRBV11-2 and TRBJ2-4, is EAGVAQSPRYKIIEKRQSVAFWCNPISGHATLYWYQQILGQGPKLLIQFQNNGVVDDSQLPKDRFSAERLKGVDSTLKIQPAKLEDSAVYLCASSLDLGSSAKNIQYFGAGTRLSVL.

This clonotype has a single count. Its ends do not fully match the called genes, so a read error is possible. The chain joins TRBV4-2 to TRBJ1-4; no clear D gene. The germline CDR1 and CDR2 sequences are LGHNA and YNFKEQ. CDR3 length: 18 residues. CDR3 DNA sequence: TGCGCCAGCAGCCAAGATATTGTACTCGACAAAGGGAATGAAAAACTGTTTTTT. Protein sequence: CASSQDIVLDKGNEKLFF.

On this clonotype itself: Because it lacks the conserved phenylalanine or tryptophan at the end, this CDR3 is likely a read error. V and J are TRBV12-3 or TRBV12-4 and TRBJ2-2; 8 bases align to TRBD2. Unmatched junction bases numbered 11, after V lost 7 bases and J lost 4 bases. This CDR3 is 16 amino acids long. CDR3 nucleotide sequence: TGTGCCAGCAAAAGGACCGGTACTAGCGGCACCGGGGAGCTGTTTTCT. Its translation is CASKRTGTSGTGELFS.

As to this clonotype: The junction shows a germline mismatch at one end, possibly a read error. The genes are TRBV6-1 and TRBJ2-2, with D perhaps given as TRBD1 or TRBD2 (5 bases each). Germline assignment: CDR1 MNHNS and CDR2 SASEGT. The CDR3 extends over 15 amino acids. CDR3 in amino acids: CARSEGDLYTGELFF. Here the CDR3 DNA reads TGTGCCAGGAGTGAAGGGGATCTGTACACCGGGGAACTGTTTTTT.

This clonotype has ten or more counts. The DNA of the CDR3 is TGTGCCAGTTCCGCTCAGGAGGGGAAACGGGAGCTGTTTTTT. This translates into CASSAQEGKRELFF. The chain combines TRBV7-8 with TRBJ2-2; D is perhaps TRBD2 (6 bases). The CDR3 has 14 residues. Trimming left V 9 bases short and J 9 bases short, with 20 bases between. Germline CDR1 and CDR2: SGHVS and FQNEAQ.

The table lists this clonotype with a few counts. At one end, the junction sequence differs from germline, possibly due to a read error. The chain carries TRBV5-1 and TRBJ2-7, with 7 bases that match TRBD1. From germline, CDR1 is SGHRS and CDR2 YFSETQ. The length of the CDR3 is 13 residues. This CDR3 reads CASSRDSIYEQHF. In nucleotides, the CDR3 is TGCGCCAGCAGCCGGGACAGCATCTACGAGCAGCACTTC.

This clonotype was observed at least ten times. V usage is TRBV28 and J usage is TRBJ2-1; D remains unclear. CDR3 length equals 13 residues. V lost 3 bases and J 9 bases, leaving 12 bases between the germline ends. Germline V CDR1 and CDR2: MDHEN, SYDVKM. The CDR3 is CASSLGSLGEQFF. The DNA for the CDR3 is TGTGCCAGCAGTTTGGGGTCGTTGGGTGAGCAGTTCTTC. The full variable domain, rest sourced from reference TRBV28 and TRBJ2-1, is DVKVTQSSRYLVKRTGEKVFLECVQDMDHENMFWYRQDPGLGLRLIYFSYDVKMKEKGDIPEGYSVSREKKERFSLILESASTNQTSMYLCASSLGSLGEQFFGPGTRLTVL.

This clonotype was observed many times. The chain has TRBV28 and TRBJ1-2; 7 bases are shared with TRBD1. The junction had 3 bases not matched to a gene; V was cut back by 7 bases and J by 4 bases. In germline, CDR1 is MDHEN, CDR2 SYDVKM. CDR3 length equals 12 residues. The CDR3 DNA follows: TGTGCCAGCAACAGGGGCACCTATGGCTACACCTTC. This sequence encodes CASNRGTYGYTF.

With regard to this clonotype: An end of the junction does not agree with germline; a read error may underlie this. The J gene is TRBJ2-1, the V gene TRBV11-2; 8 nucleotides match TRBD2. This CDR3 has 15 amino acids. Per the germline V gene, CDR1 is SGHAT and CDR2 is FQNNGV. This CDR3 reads CATSRLAPGYNEQFF. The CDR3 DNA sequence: TGTGCCACCAGCCGACTAGCGCCGGGATATAATGAGCAGTTCTTC. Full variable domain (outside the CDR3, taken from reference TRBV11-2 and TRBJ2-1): EAGVAQSPRYKIIEKRQSVAFWCNPISGHATLYWYQQILGQGPKLLIQFQNNGVVDDSQLPKDRFSAERLKGVDSTLKIQPAKLEDSAVYLCATSRLAPGYNEQFFGPGTRLTVL.

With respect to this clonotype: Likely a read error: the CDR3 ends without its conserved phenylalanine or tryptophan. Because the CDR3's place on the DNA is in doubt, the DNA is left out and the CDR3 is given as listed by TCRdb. This CDR3 reads CASSYDRWRPGPEYS. The chain is built from TRBV6-5 and TRBJ2-4; the table gives TRBD1 as D, unverified against the DNA. CDR1 is MNHEY, CDR2 SVGAGI, per germline. The CDR3 is made up of 15 amino acids, end residues included.

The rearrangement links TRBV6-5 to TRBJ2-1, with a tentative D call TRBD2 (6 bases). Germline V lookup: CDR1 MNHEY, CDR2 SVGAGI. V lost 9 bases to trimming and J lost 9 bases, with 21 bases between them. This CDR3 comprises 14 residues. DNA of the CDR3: TGTGCCAGTGCGTTAGTATCGGGAGTTGGTGAGCAGTTCTTC. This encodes CASALVSGVGEQFF.

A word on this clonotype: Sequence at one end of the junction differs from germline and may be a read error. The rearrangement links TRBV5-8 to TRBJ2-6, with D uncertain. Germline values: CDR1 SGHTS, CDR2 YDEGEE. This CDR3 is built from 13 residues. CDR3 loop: CASSPTGTNVLTF. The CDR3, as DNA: TGTGCCAGCAGCCCAACTGGGACCAACGTCCTGACTTTC.

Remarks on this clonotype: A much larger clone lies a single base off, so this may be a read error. CDR3 region: CAWGAPRAGRYEQYF. The DNA for the CDR3 is TGTGCCTGGGGTGCCCCGAGGGCAGGCCGATACGAGCAGTACTTC. The chain is built from TRBV30 and TRBJ2-7, with a weak D call TRBD2 (5 bases). CDR3 size: 15 residues. Germline assignment: CDR1 GTSNPN and CDR2 SVGIG (reference sequence). Trimming took 5 bases from V and 4 from J, leaving 21 bases between them. Using reference TRBV30 and TRBJ2-7 for the parts outside the CDR3, the full variable domain is SQTIHQWPATLVQPVGSPLSLECTVEGTSNPNLYWYRQAAGRGLQLLFYSVGIGQISSEVPQNLSASRPQDRQFILSSKKLLLSDSGFYLCAWGAPRAGRYEQYFGPGTRLTVT.

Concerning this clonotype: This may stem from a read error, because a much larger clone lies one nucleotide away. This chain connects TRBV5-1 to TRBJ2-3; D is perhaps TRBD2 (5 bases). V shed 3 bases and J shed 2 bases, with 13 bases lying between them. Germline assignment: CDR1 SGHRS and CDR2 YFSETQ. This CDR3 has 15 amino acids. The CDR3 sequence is CASSSASIPTDTQYF. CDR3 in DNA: TGCGCCAGCAGCTCGGCTAGCATCCCCACAGATACGCAGTATTTT.

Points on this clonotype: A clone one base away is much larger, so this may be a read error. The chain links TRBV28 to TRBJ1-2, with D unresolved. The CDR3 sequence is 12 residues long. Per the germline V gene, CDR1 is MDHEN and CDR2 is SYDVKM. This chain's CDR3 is CASSLDVYGYIF. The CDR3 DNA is TGTGCCAGCAGTTTGGACGTTTATGGCTACATCTTC.

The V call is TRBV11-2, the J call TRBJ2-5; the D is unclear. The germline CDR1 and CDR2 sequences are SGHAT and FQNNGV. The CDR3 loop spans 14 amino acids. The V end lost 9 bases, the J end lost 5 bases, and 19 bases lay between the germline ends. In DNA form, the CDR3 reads TGTGCCAGTAACTTAGAGTTTAGGGTTGAGACCCAGTACTTC. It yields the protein CASNLEFRVETQYF.

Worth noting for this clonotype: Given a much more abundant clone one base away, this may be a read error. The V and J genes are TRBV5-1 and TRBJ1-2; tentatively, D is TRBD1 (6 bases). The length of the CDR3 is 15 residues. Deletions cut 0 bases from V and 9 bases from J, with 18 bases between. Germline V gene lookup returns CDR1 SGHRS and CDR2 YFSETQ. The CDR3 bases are TGCGCCAGCAGCTTGGTCTGGGGGCAGGAGTATAGCTACACCTTC. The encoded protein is CASSLVWGQEYSYTF.

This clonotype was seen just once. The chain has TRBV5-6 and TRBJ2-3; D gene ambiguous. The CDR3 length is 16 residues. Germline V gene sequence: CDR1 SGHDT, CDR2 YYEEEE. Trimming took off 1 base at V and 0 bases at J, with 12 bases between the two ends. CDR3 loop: CASSLLCTSSTDTQYF. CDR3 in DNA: TGTGCCAGCAGCTTGCTATGCACCTCTAGCACAGATACGCAGTATTTT.

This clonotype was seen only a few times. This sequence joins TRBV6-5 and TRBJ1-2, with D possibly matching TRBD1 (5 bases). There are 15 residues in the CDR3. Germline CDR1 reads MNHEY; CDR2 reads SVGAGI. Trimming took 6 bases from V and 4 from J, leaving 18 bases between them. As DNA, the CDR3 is TGTGCCAGCAGGCTTGCCCCGGGACGGCTCTATGGCTACACCTTC. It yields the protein CASRLAPGRLYGYTF.

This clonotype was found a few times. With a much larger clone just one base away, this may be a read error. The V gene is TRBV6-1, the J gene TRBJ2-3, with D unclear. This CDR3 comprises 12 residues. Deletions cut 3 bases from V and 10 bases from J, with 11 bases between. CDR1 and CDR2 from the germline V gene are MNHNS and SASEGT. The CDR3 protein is CASSDPGNAQYF. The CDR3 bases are TGTGCCAGCAGTGACCCAGGAAATGCGCAGTATTTT.

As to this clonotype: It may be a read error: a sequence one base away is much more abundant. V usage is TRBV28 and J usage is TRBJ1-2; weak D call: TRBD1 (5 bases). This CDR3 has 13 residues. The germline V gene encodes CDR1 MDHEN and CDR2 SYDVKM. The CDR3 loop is CVSSGWGFYGYTF. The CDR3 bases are TGTGTCAGCAGCGGTTGGGGGTTCTATGGCTACACCTTC.

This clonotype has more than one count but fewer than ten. CDR3 nucleotides: TGTGCCAGCAGCCTAGGACGAGCGGGAGATCGTTATGAGCAGTTCTTC. This gives the protein CASSLGRAGDRYEQFF. V usage is TRBV11-2 and J usage is TRBJ2-1; 8 bases match TRBD2. This CDR3 region has 16 residues. V dropped 5 bases and J dropped 8; count of bases not matched to a gene: 14. CDR1 is SGHAT, CDR2 FQNNGV, per germline.

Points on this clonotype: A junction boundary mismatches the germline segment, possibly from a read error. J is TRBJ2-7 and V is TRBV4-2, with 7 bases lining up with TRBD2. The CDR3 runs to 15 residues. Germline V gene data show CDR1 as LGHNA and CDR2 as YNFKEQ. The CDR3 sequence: CVSSQEVGGQYEQYF. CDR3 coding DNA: TGTGTCAGCAGCCAAGAGGTGGGAGGGCAGTACGAGCAGTACTTC.

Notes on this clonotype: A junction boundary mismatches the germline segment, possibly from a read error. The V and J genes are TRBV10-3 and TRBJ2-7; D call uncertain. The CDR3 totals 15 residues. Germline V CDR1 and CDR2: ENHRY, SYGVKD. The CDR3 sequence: CAISRTRQSSYEQYF. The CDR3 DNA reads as TGTGCAATCAGCAGAACGAGACAAAGCTCCTACGAGCAGTACTTC.